This T cell receptor (beta chain) comes out of a study of OX40 agonist ivuxolimab in advanced cancers. Of note for this clone: Its antigen is undetermined.

Generated by immunoSEQ multiplex PCR, the TCRdb table keeps only in-frame clones and is missing some. This table holds about 65,000 clones, around nine tenths found once. Findings and caveats of the study: Low clonal expansion, among the lowest seen, marked partial responders at 0.1-3.0 mg/kg.

Sample: CD4+ or CD8+ T cells sorted from blood, taken in a trial of the OX40 agonist ivuxolimab. The source is an adult with an advanced solid tumor such as melanoma, head and neck, liver or kidney cancer.

The CDR3 coding sequence is TGTGCCAGCAGCTCGCGGGGGGGCAATACCGGGGAGCTGTTTTTT. Protein sequence: CASSSRGGNTGELFF. The chain uses TRBV7-2 and TRBJ2-2; 9 nucleotides align to TRBD2. The CDR3 has 15 residues. Trimming at V came to 4 bases and at J to 5 bases, leaving 5 bases not matched to a gene. The germline V gene has CDR1 SGHTA and CDR2 FQGNSA. The full variable domain, with the rest looked up from reference TRBV7-2 and TRBJ2-2, is GAGVSQSPSNKVTEKGKDVELRCDPISGHTALYWYRQSLGQGLEFLIYFQGNSAPDKSGLPSDRFSAERTGGSVSTLTIQRTQQEDSAVYLCASSSRGGNTGELFFGEGSRLTVL.